This entry features one T cell receptor beta chain sequence. TCRdb's copy holds only in-frame clones and misses some; the assay was immunoSEQ multiplex PCR. The sample carries roughly 340,000 clones, around 87% recorded once. These data are taken from a study of blood T cell repertoires in COVID-19. Study background: Sample material is recorded as cDNA or gDNA derived from T cells, B-cell-depleted T cells, or PBMCs.

The sample consisted of peripheral blood. This receptor was obtained from a woman aged 45-65 years with COVID-19, enrolled during active disease.

The CDR3 here is CASSPILGGGPGGNEQFF. In DNA form, the CDR3 reads TGTGCCAGCAGCCCCATTTTGGGGGGAGGGCCCGGTGGCAATGAGCAGTTCTTC. The V gene is TRBV4-2, the J gene TRBJ2-1; TRBD2 matches at 7 bases. Looked up from germline, CDR1 is LGHNA and CDR2 is YNFKEQ. Losses at the gene ends were 4 bases for V and 6 bases for J; bases not matched to a gene: 18. The CDR3 has 18 residues.